This TCR beta chain was retrieved from a study of T cell clonality in common variable immunodeficiency. Heparinized whole blood, roughly 5 to 9 ml, came from each donor. Sequencing input was equivalent genomic DNA from CVID and controls. Assay used: immunoSEQ multiplex PCR; TCRdb lists only in-frame clones, some missing. The counts give about 35,000 clones, none of them seen only once; over 9% is held by the top ten. The CDR3 is 11 amino acids. CDR1 and CDR2 from the germline V gene are SQVTM and ANQGSEA. Broader study findings: TCRbeta clonality was increased in CVID versus healthy controls. Reportedly, TCR beta sequences from common variable immunodeficiency showed fewer deletions and N-nucleotide insertions.

This clone was found many times. What it recognizes is unknown. The read ends 3 residues early relative to the CDR3; the germline J gene fills the gap. The chain uses TRBV29-1 and TRBJ1-1; D is unclear. The sequence came from a person between 18 and 70 years old in good health. The sequenced material came from peripheral blood mononuclear cells. The CDR3 reads CSALRVQEAFF. The CDR3 bases that were read are TGCAGCGCTCTGCGTGTACAGGAA.